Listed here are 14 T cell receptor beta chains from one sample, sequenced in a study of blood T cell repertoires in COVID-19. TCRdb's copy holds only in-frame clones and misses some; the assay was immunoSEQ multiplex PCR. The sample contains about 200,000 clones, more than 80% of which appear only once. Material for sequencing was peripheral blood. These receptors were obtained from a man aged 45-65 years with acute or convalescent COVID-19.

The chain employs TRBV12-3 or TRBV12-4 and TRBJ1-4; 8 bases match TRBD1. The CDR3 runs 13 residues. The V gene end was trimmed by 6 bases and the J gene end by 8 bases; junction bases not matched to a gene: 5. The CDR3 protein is CASSPGGEEKLFF. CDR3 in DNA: TGTGCCAGCAGCCCAGGGGGCGAAGAAAAACTGTTTTTT.

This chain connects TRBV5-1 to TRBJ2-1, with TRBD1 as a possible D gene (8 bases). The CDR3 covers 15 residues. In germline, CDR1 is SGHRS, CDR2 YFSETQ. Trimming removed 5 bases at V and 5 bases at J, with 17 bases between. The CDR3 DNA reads TGCGCCAGCAGAAAGGACAGGGAGGGCGACAATGAGCAGTTCTTC. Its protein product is CASRKDREGDNEQFF.

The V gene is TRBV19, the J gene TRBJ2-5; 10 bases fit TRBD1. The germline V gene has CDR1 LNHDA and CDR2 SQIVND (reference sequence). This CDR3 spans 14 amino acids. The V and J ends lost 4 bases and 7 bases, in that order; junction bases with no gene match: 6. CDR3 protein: CASSTRDRGGTQYF. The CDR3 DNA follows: TGTGCCAGTAGTACTCGGGACAGGGGAGGGACCCAGTACTTC.

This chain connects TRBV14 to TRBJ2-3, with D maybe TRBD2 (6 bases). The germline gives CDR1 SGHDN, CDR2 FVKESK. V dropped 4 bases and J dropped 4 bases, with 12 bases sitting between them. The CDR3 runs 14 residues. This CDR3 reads CASSRLLAPDTQYF. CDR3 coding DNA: TGTGCCAGCAGCCGACTTCTAGCGCCAGATACGCAGTATTTT.

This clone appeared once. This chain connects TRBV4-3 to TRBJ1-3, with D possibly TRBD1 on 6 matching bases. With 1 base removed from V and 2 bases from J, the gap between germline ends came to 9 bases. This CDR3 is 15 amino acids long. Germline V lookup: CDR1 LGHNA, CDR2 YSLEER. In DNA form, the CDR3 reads TGCGCCAGCAGCCAAGCGTCAGGGGCTGGAAACACCATATATTTT. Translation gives CASSQASGAGNTIYF.

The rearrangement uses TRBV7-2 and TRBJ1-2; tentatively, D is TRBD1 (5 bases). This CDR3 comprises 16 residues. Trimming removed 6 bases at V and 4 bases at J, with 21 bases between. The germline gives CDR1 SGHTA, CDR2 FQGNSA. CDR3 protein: CASRVSSGAVAYGYTF. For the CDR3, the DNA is TGTGCCAGCAGGGTATCTAGCGGGGCGGTGGCCTATGGCTACACCTTC.

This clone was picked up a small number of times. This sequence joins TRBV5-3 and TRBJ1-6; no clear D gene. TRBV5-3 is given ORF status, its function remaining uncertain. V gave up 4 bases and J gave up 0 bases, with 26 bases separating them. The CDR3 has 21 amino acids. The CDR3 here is CARSPPFVAGLTSSYNSPLHF. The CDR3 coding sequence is TGTGCCAGAAGCCCCCCCTTCGTGGCAGGCTTGACTAGCTCCTATAATTCACCCCTCCACTTT.

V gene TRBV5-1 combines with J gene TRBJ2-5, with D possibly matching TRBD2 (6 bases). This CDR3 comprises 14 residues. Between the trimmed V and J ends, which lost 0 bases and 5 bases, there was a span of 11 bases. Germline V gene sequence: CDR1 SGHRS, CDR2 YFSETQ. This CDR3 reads CASSLELGRETQYF. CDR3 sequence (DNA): TGCGCCAGCAGCTTGGAGCTGGGGAGGGAGACCCAGTACTTC.

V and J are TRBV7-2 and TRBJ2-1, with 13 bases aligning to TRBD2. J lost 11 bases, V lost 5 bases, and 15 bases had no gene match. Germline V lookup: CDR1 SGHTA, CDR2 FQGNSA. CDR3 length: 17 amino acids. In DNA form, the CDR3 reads TGTGCCAGCAGCGCGAACCTCCTACTAGCGGGGGGGCAAAAGCAGTTCTTC. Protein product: CASSANLLLAGGQKQFF.

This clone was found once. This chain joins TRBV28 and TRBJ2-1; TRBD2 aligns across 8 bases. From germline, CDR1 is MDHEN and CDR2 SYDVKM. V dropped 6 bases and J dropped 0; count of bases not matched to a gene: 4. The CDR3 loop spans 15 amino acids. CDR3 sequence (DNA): TGTGCCAGCAGGCCCGGGACTAGCTCCTACAATGAGCAGTTCTTC. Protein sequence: CASRPGTSSYNEQFF.

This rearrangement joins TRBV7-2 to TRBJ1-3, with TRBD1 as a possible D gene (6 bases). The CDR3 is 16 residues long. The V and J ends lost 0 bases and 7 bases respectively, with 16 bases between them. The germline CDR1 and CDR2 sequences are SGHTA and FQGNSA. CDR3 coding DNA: TGTGCCAGCAGCTTAGCTGGGGGCAGGGGAACTAACACCATATATTTT. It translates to CASSLAGGRGTNTIYF.

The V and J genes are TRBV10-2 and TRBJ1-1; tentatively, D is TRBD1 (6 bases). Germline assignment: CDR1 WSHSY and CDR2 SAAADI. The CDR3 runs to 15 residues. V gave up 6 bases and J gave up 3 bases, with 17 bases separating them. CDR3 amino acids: CASRTNRAVDTEAFF. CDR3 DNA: TGCGCCAGCAGGACTAACAGGGCGGTGGACACTGAAGCTTTCTTT.

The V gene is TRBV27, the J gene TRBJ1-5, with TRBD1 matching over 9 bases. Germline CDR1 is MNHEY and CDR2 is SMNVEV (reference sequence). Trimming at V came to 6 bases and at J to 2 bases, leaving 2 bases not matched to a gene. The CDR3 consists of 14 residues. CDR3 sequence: CASRGQGGNQPQHF. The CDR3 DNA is TGTGCCAGCAGGGGACAGGGAGGCAATCAGCCCCAGCATTTT.

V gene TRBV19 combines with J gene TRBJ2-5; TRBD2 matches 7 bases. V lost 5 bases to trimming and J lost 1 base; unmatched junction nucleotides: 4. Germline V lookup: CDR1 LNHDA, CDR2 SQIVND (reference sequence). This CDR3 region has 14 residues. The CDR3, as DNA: TGTGCCAGTAGTCTCCAGCGGGGCCAAGAGACCCAGTACTTC. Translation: CASSLQRGQETQYF.